This TCR beta chain was identified during a study of cytomegalovirus exposure and HLA in healthy donors. Regarding the study as a whole: Data from an earlier analysis indicated that most TCR beta V segments were productive either about 87% or about 30% of the time. DRB1 showed the most TCR associations and HLA-C the fewest in a later analysis, as rates varied by HLA locus.

Turning to this clone: No antigen is known for it.

Use of 60 Vbeta and 13 Jbeta primers characterized the PCR. Clones were sequenced by immunoSEQ multiplex PCR, and TCRdb holds only the in-frame ones, with some missing. The table has over 150,000 clones, around nine tenths seen once; the top ten hold 0.85%. This CDR3 comprises 15 residues. V lost 6 bases to trimming and J lost 4 bases, with 18 bases between them. CDR1 MDHEN and CDR2 SYDVKM come from the germline V gene. V is TRBV28 and J is TRBJ1-2; D might be TRBD1 (6 bases). Sequenced sample: PBMCs. The origin of this receptor is a woman aged 30 to 39 in good health and CMV-seronegative. The CDR3 nucleotides are TGTGCCAGCAGCCGGGGGGGGGCTTCCACCTATGGCTACACCTTC. Translated: CASSRGGASTYGYTF.